This TCR beta chain was captured in a study of T cells in Graves' hyperthyroidism and ophthalmopathy. General observations from the study: Stable hyperthyroidism was separated from ophthalmopathy by a model based on 13 V-J features.

The CDR3 is 11 residues long. Germline CDR1 reads MNHEY; CDR2 reads SMNVEV (reference sequence). V shed 3 bases and J shed 7 bases, with 6 bases lying between them. The diagnoses drew upon clinical symptoms, serum thyroxine and TRAb, thyroid ultrasound and orbital computed tomography. Researchers took RNA transcripts and amplified the TCR beta CDR3 regions from them. HTBI primers were used for first-round RT-PCR of the TCR CDR3. TCRdb ran MiXCR on the multiplex PCR reads and lists one entry per CDR3 protein. The sample lists about 410,000 distinct CDR3 sequences, about 15% occurring once. This clonotype was counted many times. Its antigen is still unknown.

Sequencing was done on a sample of blood. This sequence joins TRBV27 and TRBJ1-1; D unclear. The receptor was derived from a man between 18 and 35 years old with Graves' ophthalmopathy. CDR3 nucleotides: TGTGCCAGCAGTTTTGGCCATGAAGCTTTCTTT. It is translated as CASSFGHEAFF.